This T cell receptor beta chain was recorded in a study of CXCR3-negative and CXCR3-positive naive CD8 T cells. Study-wide findings and caveats: Diversity ran similarly high across both naive subsets but far lower in memory CD8+ cells. Similar TRBV-TRBJ usage was seen in naive cells (both CXCR3-negative and CXCR3-positive), but memory cells differed.

The TRB cDNA libraries were prepared by 5' RACE with UMI labels. Following a re-call of the 5' RACE reads, TCRdb has one entry per CDR3 protein and lacks DNA. Its listing shows 7,900 or so distinct CDR3 sequences. Sorting yielded triplicates of a few hundred thousand cells for each CD8+ T cell subset. Cells classed as naive CD8+ T cells were CD45RO-CCR7+CD27+CD95-. This clonotype is medium-sized by frequency. The antigen remains unidentified. Germline V gene lookup returns CDR1 MNHNS and CDR2 SASEGT. The CDR3 runs to 18 residues. Sequenced material: naive CXCR3- CD8+ T cells from blood. Subset of the sample: CD45RO-CCR7+CD27+CD95- naive CD8+ T cells lacking CXCR3 (TNR3-). The source is a human donor in good health. Some clones in this sample may be carry-over from other donors' samples. The rearrangement uses TRBV6-1 and TRBJ2-1; TCRdb's D gene call, TRBD2, goes unchecked for lack of DNA. The CDR3 is CASSEEIPPSGRLNEQFF.